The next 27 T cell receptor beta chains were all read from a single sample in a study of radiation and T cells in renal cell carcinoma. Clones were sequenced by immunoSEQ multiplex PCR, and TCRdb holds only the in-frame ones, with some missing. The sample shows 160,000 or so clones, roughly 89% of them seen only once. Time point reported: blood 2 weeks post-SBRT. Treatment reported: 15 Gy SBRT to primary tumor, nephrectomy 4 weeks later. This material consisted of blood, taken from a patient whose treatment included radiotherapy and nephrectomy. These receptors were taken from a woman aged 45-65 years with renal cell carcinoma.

The CDR3 is CASSLVGLAGGPEQFF. DNA of the CDR3: TGTGCCAGCAGCTTAGTTGGACTAGCGGGGGGGCCGGAGCAGTTCTTC. The chain recombines TRBV11-2 with TRBJ2-1; 15 bases fit TRBD2. CDR1 is SGHAT, CDR2 FQNNGV, per germline. The V and J ends lost 1 base and 10 bases, in that order; junction bases with no gene match: 5. The CDR3 is 16 amino acids.

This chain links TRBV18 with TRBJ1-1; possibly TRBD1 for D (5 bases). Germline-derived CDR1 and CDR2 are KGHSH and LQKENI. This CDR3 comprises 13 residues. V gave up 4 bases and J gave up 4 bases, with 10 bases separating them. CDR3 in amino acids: CASSQGSGTEAFF. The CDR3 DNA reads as TGTGCCAGCTCACAGGGGTCGGGCACTGAAGCTTTCTTT.

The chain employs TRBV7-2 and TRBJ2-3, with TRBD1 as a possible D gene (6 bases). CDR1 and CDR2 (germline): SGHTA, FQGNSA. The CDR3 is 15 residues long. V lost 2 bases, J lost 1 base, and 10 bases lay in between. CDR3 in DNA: TGTGCCAGCAGCTTACAGCAGGGGCGCACAGATACGCAGTATTTT. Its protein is CASSLQQGRTDTQYF.

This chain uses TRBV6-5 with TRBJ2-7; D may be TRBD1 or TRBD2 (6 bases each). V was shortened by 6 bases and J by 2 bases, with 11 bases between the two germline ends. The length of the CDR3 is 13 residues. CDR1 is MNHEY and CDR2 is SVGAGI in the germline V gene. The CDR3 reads CASSRGGTYEQYF. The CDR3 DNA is TGTGCCAGCAGCCGAGGGGGGACCTACGAGCAGTACTTC.

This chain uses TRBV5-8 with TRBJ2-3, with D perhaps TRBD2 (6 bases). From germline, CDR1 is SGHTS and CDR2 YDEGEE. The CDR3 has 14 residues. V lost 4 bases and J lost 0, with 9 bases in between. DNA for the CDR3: TGTGCCAGCAGCCGACTAGTGAGCACAGATACGCAGTATTTT. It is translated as CASSRLVSTDTQYF.

The CDR3 DNA follows: TGTGCCAGCAGTTACGCACAGGGAGTCTCTGGAAACACCATATATTTT. The encoded protein is CASSYAQGVSGNTIYF. The chain joins TRBV6-5 to TRBJ1-3, with D perhaps matching TRBD1 (6 bases). In germline, CDR1 is MNHEY, CDR2 SVGAGI. Trimming stripped 2 bases from V and 0 bases from J, with 11 bases between. CDR3 length: 16 amino acids.

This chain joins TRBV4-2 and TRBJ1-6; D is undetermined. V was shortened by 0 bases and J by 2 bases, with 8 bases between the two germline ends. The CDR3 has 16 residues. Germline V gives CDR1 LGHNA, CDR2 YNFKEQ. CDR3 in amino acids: CASSQDWETYNSPLHF. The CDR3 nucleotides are TGTGCCAGCAGCCAAGATTGGGAAACCTATAATTCACCCCTCCACTTT.

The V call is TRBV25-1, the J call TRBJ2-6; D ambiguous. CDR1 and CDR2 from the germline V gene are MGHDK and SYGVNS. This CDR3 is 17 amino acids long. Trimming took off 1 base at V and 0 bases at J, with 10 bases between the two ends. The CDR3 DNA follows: TGTGCCAGCAGTGAATTGGGGTCGAACTCTGGGGCCAACGTCCTGACTTTC. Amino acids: CASSELGSNSGANVLTF.

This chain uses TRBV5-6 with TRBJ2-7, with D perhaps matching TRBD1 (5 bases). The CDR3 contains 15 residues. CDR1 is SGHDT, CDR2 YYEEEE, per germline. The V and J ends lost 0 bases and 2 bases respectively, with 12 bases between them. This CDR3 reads CASSLVPGSTYEQYF. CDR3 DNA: TGTGCCAGCAGCTTGGTTCCAGGGTCTACCTACGAGCAGTACTTC. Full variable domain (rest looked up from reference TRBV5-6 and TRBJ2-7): DAGVTQSPTHLIKTRGQQVTLRCSPKSGHDTVSWYQQALGQGPQFIFQYYEEEERQRGNFPDRFSGHQFPNYSSELNVNALLLGDSALYLCASSLVPGSTYEQYFGPGTRLTVT.

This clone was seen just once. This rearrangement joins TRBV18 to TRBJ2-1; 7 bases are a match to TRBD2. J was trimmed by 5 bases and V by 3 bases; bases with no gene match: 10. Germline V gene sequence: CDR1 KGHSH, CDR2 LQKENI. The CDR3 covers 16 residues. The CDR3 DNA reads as TGTGCCAGCTCACCTCGAGGGAGCGGGGCTGACAATGAGCAGTTCTTC. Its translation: CASSPRGSGADNEQFF. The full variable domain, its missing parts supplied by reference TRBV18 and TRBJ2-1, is NAGVMQNPRHLVRRRGQEARLRCSPMKGHSHVYWYRQLPEEGLKFMVYLQKENIIDESGMPKERFSAEFPKEGPSILRIQQVVRGDSAAYFCASSPRGSGADNEQFFGPGTRLTVL.

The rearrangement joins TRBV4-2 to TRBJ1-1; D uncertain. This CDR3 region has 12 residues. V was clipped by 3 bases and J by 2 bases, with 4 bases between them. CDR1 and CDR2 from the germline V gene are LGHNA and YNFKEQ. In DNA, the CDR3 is TGTGCCAGCAGCCAGGGAAACACTGAAGCTTTCTTT. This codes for CASSQGNTEAFF.

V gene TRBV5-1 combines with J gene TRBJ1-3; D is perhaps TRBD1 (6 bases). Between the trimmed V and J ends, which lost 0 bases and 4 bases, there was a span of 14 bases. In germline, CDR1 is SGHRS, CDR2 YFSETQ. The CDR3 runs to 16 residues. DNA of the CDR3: TGCGCCAGCAGCTTGGCCACAGGGTCAAGCGGAAACACCATATATTTT. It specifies CASSLATGSSGNTIYF.

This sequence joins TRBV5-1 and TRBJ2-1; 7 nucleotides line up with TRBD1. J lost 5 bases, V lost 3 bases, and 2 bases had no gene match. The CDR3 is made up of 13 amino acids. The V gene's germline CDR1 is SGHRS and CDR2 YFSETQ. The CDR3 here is CASSWDSNNEQFF. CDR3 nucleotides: TGCGCCAGCAGCTGGGACAGCAACAATGAGCAGTTCTTC. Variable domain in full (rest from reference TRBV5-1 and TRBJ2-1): KAGVTQTPRYLIKTRGQQVTLSCSPISGHRSVSWYQQTPGQGLQFLFEYFSETQRNKGNFPGRFSGRQFSNSRSEMNVSTLELGDSALYLCASSWDSNNEQFFGPGTRLTVL.

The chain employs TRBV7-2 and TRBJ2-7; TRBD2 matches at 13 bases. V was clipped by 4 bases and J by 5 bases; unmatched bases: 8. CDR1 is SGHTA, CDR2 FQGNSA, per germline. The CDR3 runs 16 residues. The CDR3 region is CASSSLAGGPRNEQYF. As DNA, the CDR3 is TGTGCCAGCAGCTCACTAGCGGGGGGGCCGCGGAACGAGCAGTACTTC.

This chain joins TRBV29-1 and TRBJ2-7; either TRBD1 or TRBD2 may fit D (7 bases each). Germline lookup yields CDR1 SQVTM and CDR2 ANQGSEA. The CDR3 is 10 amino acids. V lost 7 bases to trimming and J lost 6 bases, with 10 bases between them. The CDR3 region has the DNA TGCAGCGCAGGGGGGGCCGAGCAGTACTTC. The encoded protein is CSAGGAEQYF.

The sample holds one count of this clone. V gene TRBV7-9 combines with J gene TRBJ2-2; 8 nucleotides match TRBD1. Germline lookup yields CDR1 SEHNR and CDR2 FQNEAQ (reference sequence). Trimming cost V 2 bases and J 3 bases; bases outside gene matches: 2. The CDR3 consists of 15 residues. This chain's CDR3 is CASSLQGADTGELFF. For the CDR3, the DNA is TGTGCCAGCAGCTTACAGGGGGCGGACACCGGGGAGCTGTTTTTT.

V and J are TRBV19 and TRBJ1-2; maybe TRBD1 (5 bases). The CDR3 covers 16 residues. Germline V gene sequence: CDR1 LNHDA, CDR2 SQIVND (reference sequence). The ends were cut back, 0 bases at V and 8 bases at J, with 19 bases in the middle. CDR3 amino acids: CASSIDLLGGVSGYTF. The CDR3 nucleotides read TGTGCCAGTAGTATAGATCTATTGGGGGGAGTAAGCGGCTACACCTTC. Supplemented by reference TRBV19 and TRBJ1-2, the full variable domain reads DGGITQSPKYLFRKEGQNVTLSCEQNLNHDAMYWYRQDPGQGLRLIYYSQIVNDFQKGDIAEGYSVSREKKESFPLTVTSAQKNPTAFYLCASSIDLLGGVSGYTFGSGTRLTVV.

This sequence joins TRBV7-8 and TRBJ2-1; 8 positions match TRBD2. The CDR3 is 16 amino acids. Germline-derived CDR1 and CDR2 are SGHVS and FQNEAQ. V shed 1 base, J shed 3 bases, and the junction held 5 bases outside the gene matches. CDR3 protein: CASSLGTGGDYNEQFF. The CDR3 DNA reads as TGTGCCAGCAGCTTAGGTACGGGGGGGGACTACAATGAGCAGTTCTTC.

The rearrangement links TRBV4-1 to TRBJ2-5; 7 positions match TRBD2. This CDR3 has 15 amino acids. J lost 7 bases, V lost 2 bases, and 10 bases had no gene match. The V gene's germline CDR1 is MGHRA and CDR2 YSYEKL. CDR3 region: CASSQRTSREVTQYF. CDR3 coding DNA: TGCGCCAGCAGCCAAAGGACTAGTCGCGAAGTGACCCAGTACTTC.

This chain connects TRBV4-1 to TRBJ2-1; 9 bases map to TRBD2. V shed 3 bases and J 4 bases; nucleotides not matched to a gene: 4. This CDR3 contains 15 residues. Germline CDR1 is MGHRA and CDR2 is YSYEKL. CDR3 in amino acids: CASSHSGGIYNEQFF. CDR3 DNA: TGCGCCAGCAGCCATAGCGGGGGAATTTACAATGAGCAGTTCTTC.

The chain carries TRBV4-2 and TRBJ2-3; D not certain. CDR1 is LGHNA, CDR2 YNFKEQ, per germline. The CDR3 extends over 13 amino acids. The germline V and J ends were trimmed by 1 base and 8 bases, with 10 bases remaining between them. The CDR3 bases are TGTGCCAGCAGCCAAGTCGAGGAGAGTACGCAGTATTTT. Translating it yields CASSQVEESTQYF.

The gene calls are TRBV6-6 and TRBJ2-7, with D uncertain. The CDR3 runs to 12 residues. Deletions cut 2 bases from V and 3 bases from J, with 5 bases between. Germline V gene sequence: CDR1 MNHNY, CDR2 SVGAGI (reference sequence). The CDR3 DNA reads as TGTGCCAGCAGTTACCTTGACTACGAGCAGTACTTC. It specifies CASSYLDYEQYF.

This CDR3 reads CASSLRGQPSSGNTIYF. The CDR3 DNA follows: TGTGCCAGCAGCCTTAGGGGACAGCCGAGCTCTGGAAACACCATATATTTT. The chain combines TRBV7-2 with TRBJ1-3; 7 bases fit TRBD1. Germline loops: CDR1 SGHTA, CDR2 FQGNSA. The CDR3 totals 17 residues. V gave up 5 bases and J gave up 0 bases; unmatched junction bases: 10.

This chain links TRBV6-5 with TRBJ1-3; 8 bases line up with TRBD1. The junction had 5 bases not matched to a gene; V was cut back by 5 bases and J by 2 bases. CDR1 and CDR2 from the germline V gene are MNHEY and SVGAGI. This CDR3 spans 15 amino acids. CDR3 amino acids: CASSPDRGTGNTIYF. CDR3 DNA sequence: TGTGCCAGCAGTCCCGACAGGGGAACTGGAAACACCATATATTTT.

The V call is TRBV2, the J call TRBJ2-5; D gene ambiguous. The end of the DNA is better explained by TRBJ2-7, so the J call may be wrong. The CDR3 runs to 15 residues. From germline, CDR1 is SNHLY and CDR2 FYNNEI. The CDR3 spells CASSDPRAPSYEQYF. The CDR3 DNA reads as TGTGCCAGCAGTGACCCCCGGGCGCCATCCTACGAGCAGTACTTC.

CDR3 DNA sequence: TGCGCCAGCAGCCAAGAGCAGGGGGTGGAAAAACTGTTTTTT. Translating gives CASSQEQGVEKLFF. The V call is TRBV4-1, the J call TRBJ1-4; 7 positions agree with TRBD1. V lost 0 bases and J lost 8; bases outside the gene matches: 3. The CDR3 covers 14 residues. Germline V lookup: CDR1 MGHRA, CDR2 YSYEKL.

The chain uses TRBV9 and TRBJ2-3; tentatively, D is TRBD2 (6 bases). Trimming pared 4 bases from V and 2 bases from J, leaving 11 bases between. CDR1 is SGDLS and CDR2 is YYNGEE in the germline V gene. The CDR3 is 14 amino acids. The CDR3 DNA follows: TGTGCCAGCAGCTGGGGGGTAAACACAGATACGCAGTATTTT. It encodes CASSWGVNTDTQYF.